This is a list of T cell receptor beta chains from one sample in a study of T cells after yellow fever vaccination. TCRdb ran MiXCR on the 5' RACE reads and lists one entry per CDR3 protein. The data show roughly 170,000 distinct CDR3 sequences, around 9% seen once. This material consisted of CD8+ T cells sorted from PBMCs, taken 45 days after the yellow fever booster vaccination. The receptor set was obtained from a man between 18 and 35 years old who received the YFV17D yellow fever vaccine. The CDR3 runs from the conserved cysteine through the conserved F or W. A D gene is named only where the DNA matches it firmly. For some rows the clone size is stated as once, few or many, or as a class when expanded; others skip it.

cdr3_length: 14
j_call: TRBJ2-1
v_call: TRBV24-1
clone_size: few
d_call: TRBD2
cdr3_aa: CATSGGGSYNEQFF
cdr3_nt: TGTGCCACCAGTGGGGGGGGTTCCTACAATGAGCAGTTCTTC

cdr3_length: 15
j_call: TRBJ1-6
v_call: TRBV2
clone_size: NA
d_call: TRBD1
cdr3_aa: CASSERGQGNSPLHF
cdr3_nt: TGTGCCAGCAGCGAAAGGGGACAGGGTAACTCACCCCTCCACTTT

cdr3_length: 14
j_call: TRBJ1-5
v_call: TRBV4-3
clone_size: few
d_call: NA
cdr3_aa: CASSPASDYQPQHF
cdr3_nt: TGCGCCAGCAGCCCAGCAAGTGATTATCAGCCCCAGCATTTT

cdr3_length: 13
j_call: TRBJ1-3
v_call: TRBV12-3/TRBV12-4
clone_size: many
d_call: NA
cdr3_aa: CASSSGPGNTIYF
cdr3_nt: TGTGCCAGCAGCTCGGGCCCTGGAAACACCATATATTTT

cdr3_length: 14
j_call: TRBJ2-3
v_call: TRBV4-3
clone_size: many
d_call: NA
cdr3_aa: CASSQEKGTDTQYF
cdr3_nt: TGCGCCAGCAGCCAAGAGAAGGGAACAGATACGCAGTATTTT

cdr3_length: 14
j_call: TRBJ1-1
v_call: TRBV30
clone_size: NA
d_call: NA
cdr3_aa: CAWTLGGRITEAFF
cdr3_nt: TGTGCCTGGACCCTGGGGGGGCGCATTACTGAAGCTTTCTTT

cdr3_length: 12
j_call: TRBJ1-2
v_call: TRBV25-1
clone_size: NA
d_call: NA
cdr3_aa: CASSGPNYGYTF
cdr3_nt: TGTGCCAGCAGTGGACCTAACTATGGCTACACCTTC

cdr3_length: 16
j_call: TRBJ2-7
v_call: TRBV5-1
clone_size: NA
d_call: NA
cdr3_aa: CASSQPRDTEAYEQYF
cdr3_nt: TGCGCCAGCAGCCAGCCCCGGGACACAGAGGCCTACGAGCAGTACTTC

cdr3_length: 17
j_call: TRBJ2-3
v_call: TRBV7-9
clone_size: few
d_call: NA
cdr3_aa: CASSLGRRQAVWNTQYF
cdr3_nt: TGTGCCAGCAGCTTAGGGCGGCGGCAGGCCGTGTGGAATACGCAGTATTTT

cdr3_length: 14
j_call: TRBJ2-3
v_call: TRBV6-5
clone_size: NA
d_call: TRBD2
cdr3_aa: CASSRLAGGQPQYF
cdr3_nt: TGTGCCAGCAGTAGACTAGCGGGGGGCCAACCCCAGTATTTT

cdr3_length: 14
j_call: TRBJ1-1
v_call: TRBV7-9
clone_size: few
d_call: NA
cdr3_aa: CASSLGGGDTEAFF
cdr3_nt: TGTGCCAGCAGCTTAGGGGGAGGCGACACTGAAGCTTTCTTT

cdr3_length: 14
j_call: TRBJ1-2
v_call: TRBV4-1
clone_size: NA
d_call: NA
cdr3_aa: CASSQDYFNYGYTF
cdr3_nt: TGCGCCAGCAGCCAAGATTACTTTAACTATGGCTACACCTTC

cdr3_length: 15
j_call: TRBJ2-1
v_call: TRBV6-5
clone_size: NA
d_call: TRBD1
cdr3_aa: CASAAGQGPYNEQFF
cdr3_nt: TGTGCCAGTGCGGCTGGACAGGGACCCTACAATGAGCAGTTCTTC

cdr3_length: 16
j_call: TRBJ2-7
v_call: TRBV12-3/TRBV12-4
clone_size: NA
d_call: TRBD2
cdr3_aa: CASSSGLAANTYEQYF
cdr3_nt: TGTGCCAGCAGTTCCGGACTAGCTGCAAATACCTACGAGCAGTACTTC

cdr3_length: 14
j_call: TRBJ2-4
v_call: TRBV6-2/TRBV6-3
clone_size: few
d_call: NA
cdr3_aa: CASSNAEFYDIQYF
cdr3_nt: TGTGCCAGCAGTAACGCGGAGTTTTATGACATTCAGTACTTC

cdr3_length: 14
j_call: TRBJ1-2
v_call: TRBV6-5
clone_size: NA
d_call: NA
cdr3_aa: CASKPRAAGYGYTF
cdr3_nt: TGTGCCAGCAAGCCCCGGGCGGCAGGCTATGGCTACACCTTC

cdr3_length: 14
j_call: TRBJ2-1
v_call: TRBV6-2/TRBV6-3
clone_size: many
d_call: TRBD2
cdr3_aa: CASSVAGVGGEQFF
cdr3_nt: TGTGCCAGCAGCGTAGCGGGGGTGGGAGGCGAGCAGTTCTTC